Listed below are T cell receptor beta chains from one sample, sequenced in a study of T cells in Graves' hyperthyroidism and ophthalmopathy. A single record per CDR3 protein comes from TCRdb applying MiXCR to the multiplex PCR reads. The sample holds fewer than 550,000 distinct CDR3 sequences, 15% to 17% seen once. Specimen: blood. The source is a young woman with Graves' hyperthyroidism. The CDR3 runs from the conserved cysteine through the conserved F or W. The D gene is left open where the match is weak. Only some rows state a clone size, as once, few, many or a class for expanded clones.

J gene	V gene	CDR3 length	D gene	clone size	CDR3 protein	CDR3 DNA
TRBJ2-7	TRBV20-1	15	.	many	CSARGELAVGYEQYF	TGCAGTGCTAGAGGGGAGCTAGCTGTAGGCTACGAGCAGTACTTC
TRBJ2-2	TRBV19	14	.	many	CAPSASPNTGELFF	TGTGCCCCCTCCGCCTCTCCTAACACCGGGGAGCTGTTTTTT
TRBJ2-7	TRBV2	13	TRBD1	many	CASRRGLAYEQYF	TGTGCCAGCAGAAGGGGGCTAGCCTACGAGCAGTACTTC
TRBJ2-1	TRBV5-4	15	.	.	CASSDRRDSSHEQFF	TGTGCCAGCAGCGATCGGCGAGACAGCTCTCATGAGCAGTTCTTC
TRBJ2-3	TRBV20-1	14	TRBD1	.	CSAWDRGGTDTQYF	TGCAGTGCCTGGGACAGGGGGGGGACAGATACGCAGTATTTT
TRBJ1-4	TRBV18	14	.	many	CASSPPGLNEKLFF	TGTGCCAGCTCACCACCAGGGTTAAATGAAAAACTGTTTTTT
TRBJ2-7	TRBV7-2	14	.	many	CASSLRTKSYEQYF	TGTGCCAGCAGCCTGCGGACAAAATCCTACGAGCAGTACTTC
TRBJ1-4	TRBV28	13	.	.	CASSFWTNEKLFF	TGTGCCAGCAGTTTTTGGACTAATGAAAAACTGTTTTTT
TRBJ2-7	TRBV28	10	.	many	CASSSHEQYF	TGTGCCAGCAGTTCCCACGAGCAGTACTTC
TRBJ1-1	TRBV30	11	.	many	CAWMWGTEAFF	TGTGCCTGGATGTGGGGCACTGAAGCTTTCTTT
TRBJ2-2	TRBV29-1	13	.	many	CSVERANTGELFF	TGCAGCGTTGAACGTGCGAACACCGGGGAGCTGTTTTTT
TRBJ1-6	TRBV5-1	11	.	.	CASSLPAPLHF	TGCGCCAGCAGCTTGCCCGCACCCCTCCACTTT